Listed here are 18 T cell receptor beta chains from one sample, sequenced in a study of CD8 T cells in ankylosing spondylitis. TCRdb reprocessed the 5' RACE reads with MiXCR, giving one entry per CDR3 protein. The profile covers around 300,000 distinct CDR3 sequences, with 11% appearing a single time and roughly 9.1% taken by the ten largest. The sequenced material came from blood, either unsorted or a sorted T cell fraction (not recorded which). These receptors originate from a female donor with ankylosing spondylitis or in good health (not recorded which).

This clonotype came up many times. The rearrangement joins TRBV5-1 to TRBJ1-2, with TRBD1 matching 7 bases. CDR1 and CDR2 from the germline V gene are SGHRS and YFSETQ. Trimming cost V 0 bases and J 2 bases; bases outside gene matches: 4. The CDR3 is 15 amino acids. The CDR3 DNA sequence: TGCGCCAGCAGCTTGGGGGACAGATTGAACTATGGCTACACCTTC. Translating it yields CASSLGDRLNYGYTF.

This clonotype was observed at least ten times. V and J are TRBV27 and TRBJ1-1; the match to TRBD1 covers 10 bases. This CDR3 is built from 16 residues. With 4 bases clipped from V and 1 base from J, the junction kept 6 bases outside the gene matches. Germline V gives CDR1 MNHEY, CDR2 SMNVEV (reference sequence). CDR3: CASSYARDRGNTEAFF. The CDR3 DNA follows: TGTGCCAGCAGTTACGCCCGGGACAGGGGGAACACTGAAGCTTTCTTT.

This clonotype was picked up many times. This chain joins TRBV5-1 and TRBJ1-1; no clear D. This CDR3 has 14 residues. Trimming removed 4 bases from V and 3 bases from J, with 13 bases in between. Germline V gene data show CDR1 as SGHRS and CDR2 as YFSETQ. In nucleotides, the CDR3 is TGCGCCAGCAGCATCTGGGGAGGAGACACTGAAGCTTTCTTT. This encodes CASSIWGGDTEAFF.

This clonotype showed up many times. This chain connects TRBV5-1 to TRBJ2-5; 8 bases agree with TRBD2. J gave up 5 bases and V 2 bases, and 5 bases lay outside the gene matches. Per germline, CDR1 SGHRS and CDR2 YFSETQ. This CDR3 is built from 14 residues. CDR3 coding DNA: TGCGCCAGCAGCTTACCGGGGGGGCAGGAGACCCAGTACTTC. This encodes CASSLPGGQETQYF.

V is TRBV30 and J is TRBJ2-7; D is undetermined. V lost 3 bases, J lost 7 bases, and 10 bases lay in between. Germline V lookup: CDR1 GTSNPN, CDR2 SVGIG (reference sequence). The CDR3 spans 11 residues. CDR3 nucleotide sequence: TGTGCCTGGAGCCGGATGGTGGAGCAGTACTTC. Translating gives CAWSRMVEQYF. The entire variable domain, with the rest obtained from reference TRBV30 and TRBJ2-7, is as follows: SQTIHQWPATLVQPVGSPLSLECTVEGTSNPNLYWYRQAAGRGLQLLFYSVGIGQISSEVPQNLSASRPQDRQFILSSKKLLLSDSGFYLCAWSRMVEQYFGPGTRLTVT.

This clonotype was picked up a small number of times. The rearrangement joins TRBV4-1 to TRBJ1-5; D call uncertain. CDR1 and CDR2 from the germline V gene are MGHRA and YSYEKL. V lost 0 bases, J lost 4 bases, and 16 bases lay in between. This CDR3 is built from 17 residues. The DNA for the CDR3 is TGCGCCAGCAGCCAAGAAGGGAATGAGGTAGGAAATCAGCCCCAGCATTTT. This gives the protein CASSQEGNEVGNQPQHF.

At least ten counts were recorded for this clonotype. The CDR3: CASSLVGDEQFF. For the CDR3, the DNA is TGTGCCAGCAGTTTAGTAGGCGATGAGCAGTTCTTC. The chain joins TRBV12-3 or TRBV12-4 to TRBJ2-1; D remains ambiguous. The CDR3 has 12 residues. The V end was cut by 1 base, the J end by 8 bases, with 6 bases between.

This clonotype was recorded many times. CDR3 bases: TGCAGTGCTCAGCGGGATGCCTACGAGCAGTACTTC. Amino acid sequence: CSAQRDAYEQYF. The gene calls are TRBV20-1 and TRBJ2-7; TRBD2 agrees at 7 bases. The germline V gene encodes CDR1 DFQATT and CDR2 SNEGSKA (reference sequence). This CDR3 is built from 12 residues. V lost 5 bases and J lost 2; bases outside the gene matches: 3.

Ten or more counts support this clonotype. The chain combines TRBV18 with TRBJ2-5, with D perhaps matching TRBD1 (5 bases). Germline loops: CDR1 KGHSH, CDR2 LQKENI. Trimming took 1 base from V and 1 from J, leaving 13 bases between them. This CDR3 has 16 amino acids. This chain's CDR3 is CASSPLYRPAQETQYF. CDR3 DNA: TGTGCCAGCTCACCACTATACAGGCCGGCCCAAGAGACCCAGTACTTC.

The sample holds many counts of this clonotype. The V call is TRBV5-1, the J call TRBJ2-7; TRBD2 matches 9 bases. V was pared by 7 bases and J by 2 bases, with 16 bases of the junction left unmatched. This CDR3 has 17 residues. CDR1 SGHRS and CDR2 YFSETQ come from the germline V gene. The DNA of the CDR3 is TGCGCCAGCGGAGCTCAATCAACTAGCGGGCTCCCCTACGAGCAGTACTTC. Translated, it gives CASGAQSTSGLPYEQYF.

This chain links TRBV30 with TRBJ2-3; the D is unclear. The CDR3 extends over 14 amino acids. Germline assignment: CDR1 GTSNPN and CDR2 SVGIG (reference sequence). V was pared by 0 bases and J by 4 bases, with 11 bases between. Here the CDR3 DNA reads TGTGCCTGGAGTGTATCCTATCTCCCAGATACGCAGTATTTT. It specifies CAWSVSYLPDTQYF. The variable domain in full, completed from reference TRBV30 and TRBJ2-3, reads SQTIHQWPATLVQPVGSPLSLECTVEGTSNPNLYWYRQAAGRGLQLLFYSVGIGQISSEVPQNLSASRPQDRQFILSSKKLLLSDSGFYLCAWSVSYLPDTQYFGPGTRLTVL.

This clonotype was counted at least ten times. The chain carries TRBV5-1 and TRBJ2-1; tentative D call: TRBD1 (5 bases). Germline V gives CDR1 SGHRS, CDR2 YFSETQ. The CDR3 runs 13 residues. V shed 4 bases and J shed 5 bases, with 10 bases lying between them. The CDR3 DNA is TGCGCCAGCAGCCAAACGACAGACAATGAGCAGTTCTTC. It is translated as CASSQTTDNEQFF.

The V and J genes are TRBV3-1 and TRBJ2-2, with D tentatively TRBD1 (7 bases). CDR1 and CDR2 from the germline V gene are LGHDT and YNNKEL (reference sequence). Trimming took off 1 base at V and 7 bases at J, with 13 bases between the two ends. The CDR3 extends over 15 amino acids. CDR3 DNA sequence: TGTGCCAGCAGCCAAGTAGGGGGCGGGATCGGGGAGCTGTTTTTT. Residues: CASSQVGGGIGELFF.

This clonotype has just a few counts. The chain uses TRBV25-1 and TRBJ2-7, with 8 positions matching TRBD1. Per germline, CDR1 MGHDK and CDR2 SYGVNS. Trimming removed 10 bases from V and 0 bases from J; junction bases left unmatched: 5. This CDR3 spans 13 amino acids. CDR3 protein: CATEDRASYEQYF. The CDR3 region has the DNA TGTGCCACCGAGGACAGGGCCTCCTACGAGCAGTACTTC.

Many counts were recorded for this clonotype. The gene calls are TRBV4-2 and TRBJ2-1; 9 bases match TRBD2. Germline lookup yields CDR1 LGHNA and CDR2 YNFKEQ. V lost 1 base and J lost 2; bases outside the gene matches: 6. The CDR3 totals 17 residues. CDR3 coding DNA: TGTGCCAGCAGCCAAGTTAGCGGGAGCGGTACCTACAATGAGCAGTTCTTC. This sequence encodes CASSQVSGSGTYNEQFF.

This clonotype was recorded many times. V and J are TRBV7-8 and TRBJ2-1, with TRBD2 matching over 9 bases. The germline gives CDR1 SGHVS, CDR2 FQNEAQ. V trimming: 5 bases; J trimming: 7 bases; junction bases outside the gene matches: 15. The CDR3 spans 17 residues. The CDR3 DNA follows: TGTGCCAGCAGCGCTAGGAGGTTAGCGGGAGTCTTGAATGAGCAGTTCTTC. It yields the protein CASSARRLAGVLNEQFF.

This clonotype was observed many times. CDR3 coding DNA: TGCGCCAGCAGCTTGGAAATGATAGGGACCTCTGGAAACACCATATATTTT. This encodes CASSLEMIGTSGNTIYF. The chain links TRBV5-1 to TRBJ1-3; D may be TRBD1 (5 bases). Trimming shortened V by 0 bases and J by 0 bases, and 13 bases separated the two germline ends. The germline V gene has CDR1 SGHRS and CDR2 YFSETQ. The CDR3 covers 17 residues.

This clonotype was found many times. The rearrangement joins TRBV5-1 to TRBJ1-2; the D is unclear. CDR3 size: 14 residues. With 2 bases removed from V and 4 bases from J, the gap between germline ends came to 12 bases. Germline V gene lookup returns CDR1 SGHRS and CDR2 YFSETQ. Written as DNA, the CDR3 is TGCGCCAGCAGCTTTGAGGAAGGGAGCTATGGCTACACCTTC. It codes for CASSFEEGSYGYTF.